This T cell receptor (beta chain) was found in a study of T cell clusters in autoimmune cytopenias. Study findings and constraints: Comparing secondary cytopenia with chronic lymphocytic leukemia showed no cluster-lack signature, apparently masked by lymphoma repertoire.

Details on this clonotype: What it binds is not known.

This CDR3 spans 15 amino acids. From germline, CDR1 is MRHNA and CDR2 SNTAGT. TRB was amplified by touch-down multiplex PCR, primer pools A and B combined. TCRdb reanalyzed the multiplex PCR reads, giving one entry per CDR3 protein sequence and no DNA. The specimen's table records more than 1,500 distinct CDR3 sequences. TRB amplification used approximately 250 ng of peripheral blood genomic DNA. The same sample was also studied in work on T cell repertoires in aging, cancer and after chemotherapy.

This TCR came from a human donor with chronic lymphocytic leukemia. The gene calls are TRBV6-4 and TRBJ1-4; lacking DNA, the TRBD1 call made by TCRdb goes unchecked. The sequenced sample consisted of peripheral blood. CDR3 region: CASSERGRLHEKLFF.